The rows below give T cell receptor beta chains drawn from one sample of a study of regulatory T cells in long-lasting Graves disease. TCRdb passed the multiplex PCR reads through MiXCR, listing each CDR3 protein once. The table records about 420,000 distinct CDR3 sequences, about 17% of them present only once. The sample was also reused in another study, on T cells in Graves' hyperthyroidism and ophthalmopathy.

Sequenced here: peripheral blood mononuclear cells (PBMCs), sampled at new diagnosis, from a patient treated with antithyroid drugs. The receptors were sampled from a woman between 18 and 30 years old with Graves disease. The CDR3 runs from the conserved cysteine through the conserved F or W. D genes are given only for firm matches. Size values are once, few and many counts, or a class for expanded clones, and some rows have none.

clone_size	cdr3_length	d_call	v_call	j_call	cdr3_aa	cdr3_nt
many	13	NA	TRBV20-1	TRBJ2-7	CSARTGIVHEQYF	TGCAGTGCTAGAACAGGGATAGTTCACGAGCAGTACTTC
once	17	NA	TRBV9	TRBJ1-2	CASSVSVGREGSYGYTF	TGTGCCAGCAGCGTCTCGGTGGGGCGAGAGGGGTCCTATGGCTACACCTTC
many	13	NA	TRBV12-3/TRBV12-4	TRBJ1-5	CASRTGSGQPQHF	TGTGCCAGCAGGACAGGTTCGGGGCAGCCCCAGCATTTT
NA	12	NA	TRBV10-3	TRBJ1-2	CAISTLNYGYTF	TGTGCCATCAGTACCTTAAACTATGGCTACACCTTC
few	15	NA	TRBV7-3	TRBJ1-1	CASSLRTAPNTEAFF	TGTGCCAGCAGCTTGAGGACAGCACCGAACACTGAAGCTTTCTTT
few	12	NA	TRBV29-1	TRBJ2-1	CSVDGLNNEQFF	TGCAGCGTTGACGGACTAAACAATGAGCAGTTCTTC
many	15	NA	TRBV2	TRBJ1-1	CASLRRGGLNTEAFF	TGTGCCAGCCTTCGACGCGGGGGCCTGAACACTGAAGCTTTCTTT
many	15	TRBD2	TRBV10-1	TRBJ2-7	CASRPGTSGNYEQYF	TGCGCCAGCAGACCCGGGACTAGCGGGAATTACGAGCAGTACTTC
many	17	TRBD1	TRBV27	TRBJ2-7	CASNLRAGGQGAYEQYF	TGTGCCAGCAACTTAAGGGCGGGCGGACAGGGGGCCTACGAGCAGTACTTC
many	13	NA	TRBV5-5	TRBJ2-2	CASSLGYAGELFF	TGTGCCAGCAGCTTGGGGTACGCCGGGGAGCTGTTTTTT
NA	14	NA	TRBV10-3	TRBJ1-3	CAISEFRSGNTIYF	TGTGCCATCAGTGAGTTCAGATCTGGAAACACCATATATTTT
NA	16	NA	TRBV19	TRBJ1-1	CASSILGQLGNTEAFF	TGTGCCAGTAGTATTTTAGGGCAGTTGGGGAACACTGAAGCTTTCTTT
NA	15	NA	TRBV5-1	TRBJ1-5	CASSLTGLNNQPQHF	TGCGCCAGCAGCTTAACTGGACTCAACAATCAGCCCCAGCATTTT
many	14	NA	TRBV20-1	TRBJ1-4	CSAATGSRNEKLFF	TGCAGTGCCGCCACCGGCAGCAGAAATGAAAAACTGTTTTTT
many	17	TRBD2	TRBV11-2	TRBJ2-2	CASSLRGLALNTGELFF	TGTGCCAGCAGCCTCAGGGGACTAGCGCTCAACACCGGGGAGCTGTTTTTT
few	16	NA	TRBV5-1	TRBJ2-1	CASSPAAVTVRNEQFF	TGCGCCAGCAGCCCCGCCGCGGTGACAGTTCGGAATGAGCAGTTCTTC
many	13	NA	TRBV6-1	TRBJ1-1	CASSPIQNTEAFF	TGTGCCAGCAGCCCGATACAAAACACTGAAGCTTTCTTT
once	11	NA	TRBV7-3	TRBJ2-5	CASSSRDHTWF	TGTGCCAGCAGCTCCCGGGACCACACTTGGTTC
NA	15	TRBD1	TRBV27	TRBJ2-4	CASRQGTFTKNIQYF	TGTGCCAGCCGACAGGGCACCTTTACCAAAAACATTCAGTACTTC
few	15	TRBD2	TRBV4-2	TRBJ2-5	CASSQQSGSPETQYF	TGTGCCAGCAGCCAACAAAGCGGGAGCCCGGAGACCCAGTACTTC
NA	13	NA	TRBV28	TRBJ2-5	CASNNNPQETQYF	TGTGCCAGCAACAACAATCCCCAAGAGACCCAGTACTTC
NA	14	NA	TRBV29-1	TRBJ2-7	CSVDLPGAYNEQYF	TGCAGCGTTGATCTTCCCGGAGCCTACAATGAGCAGTACTTC
few	16	NA	TRBV5-1	TRBJ2-2	CASSFQGRSNTGELFF	TGCGCCAGCAGCTTCCAAGGACGGTCGAACACCGGGGAGCTGTTTTTT